This TCR beta chain was sequenced for a study of T cells in localized non-small cell lung cancer. Germline values: CDR1 SNHLY, CDR2 FYNNEI. J gave up 7 bases and V 2 bases, and 11 bases lay outside the gene matches. This CDR3 contains 17 residues. Produced via immunoSEQ multiplex PCR; TCRdb's table is partial and in-frame only. The sample yields roughly 86,000 clones, almost 85% seen once. Study-wide results and caveats: There was higher T cell clonality in uninvolved adjacent lung than in tumor, and it was highest there. Appearing in adjacent lung were a median 57 of the top 100 tumor clones. Sequencing covered just one tumor region, so heterogeneity cannot be ruled out.

About this clone itself: Its antigen is unidentified.

The sequenced sample was peripheral blood, obtained before any cancer treatment. The rearrangement joins TRBV2 to TRBJ2-1; 10 bases fit TRBD2. The receptor's source is a man aged 35 to 70 with stage I lung adenocarcinoma. CDR3 in amino acids: CASSELRASGSINEQFF. CDR3 sequence (DNA): TGTGCCAGCAGTGAACTCCGGGCTAGCGGGAGTATAAATGAGCAGTTCTTC.